The 11 T cell receptor beta chains listed next were all sequenced from one sample in a study of chemoradiotherapy in HPV16-positive cancers. The assay was immunoSEQ multiplex PCR, and TCRdb's table has in-frame clones only and misses some. The repertoire holds about 14,000 clones, with 89% as singletons. Sequencing was performed on tumor tissue, taken from a patient who underwent chemoradiotherapy. These receptors originate from a human donor with HPV-associated anogenital cancer.

DNA for the CDR3: TGTGCCAGCAGTCCACCGGAAGCGAGGCCTAATGAGCAGTTCTTC. Protein: CASSPPEARPNEQFF. The chain links TRBV27 to TRBJ2-1; D unclear. Germline V gene lookup returns CDR1 MNHEY and CDR2 SMNVEV (reference sequence). Trimming took off 5 bases at V and 7 bases at J, with 18 bases between the two ends. The CDR3 has 15 amino acids.

The gene calls are TRBV5-4 and TRBJ1-4; 8 bases align to TRBD1. Germline V gives CDR1 SGHNT, CDR2 YYREEE (reference sequence). Germline trimming cut 4 bases from V and 1 base from J; bases unmatched to any gene: 6. The CDR3 consists of 16 residues. The CDR3 loop reads CASSIQGAGTNEKLFF. The CDR3 coding sequence is TGTGCCAGCAGCATCCAGGGGGCTGGAACTAATGAAAAACTGTTTTTT.

CDR3 nucleotide sequence: TGTGCCAGCAGCTTCCTCCAGTGGAGCAATGAGCAGTTCTTC. Its protein product is CASSFLQWSNEQFF. J is TRBJ2-1 and V is TRBV13; D ambiguous. Germline CDR1 and CDR2: PRHDT and FYEKMQ (reference sequence). This CDR3 is 14 amino acids long. V lost 3 bases to trimming and J lost 6 bases, with 12 bases between them. Combining the CDR3 with reference TRBV13 and TRBJ2-1 gives the whole variable domain AAGVIQSPRHLIKEKRETATLKCYPIPRHDTVYWYQQGPGQDPQFLISFYEKMQSDKGSIPDRFSAQQFSDYHSELNMSSLELGDSALYFCASSFLQWSNEQFFGPGTRLTVL.

This clone has just a few counts. This sequence joins TRBV5-1 and TRBJ2-3; D gene unclear. In germline, CDR1 is SGHRS, CDR2 YFSETQ. The CDR3 extends over 14 amino acids. Trimming removed 3 bases at V and 6 bases at J, with 14 bases between. DNA of the CDR3: TGCGCCAGCAGCTCCCTGGACCACGACGATACGCAGTATTTT. It yields the protein CASSSLDHDDTQYF.

As for this clone: Other DNA sequences of this sample code for an identical CDR3. The rearrangement joins TRBV7-3 to TRBJ2-5; D remains unclear. The CDR3 is made up of 13 amino acids. V shed 2 bases and J shed 2 bases, with 6 bases lying between them. Germline V lookup: CDR1 SGHTA, CDR2 FQGTGA. The CDR3 loop is CASSLGGQETQYF. In nucleotides, the CDR3 is TGTGCCAGCAGCTTAGGCGGACAAGAGACCCAGTACTTC. Filled out from reference TRBV7-3 and TRBJ2-5, the complete variable domain reads GAGVSQTPSNKVTEKGKYVELRCDPISGHTALYWYRQSLGQGPEFLIYFQGTGAADDSGLPNDRFFAVRPEGSVSTLKIQRTERGDSAVYLCASSLGGQETQYFGPGTRLLVL.

The V call is TRBV9, the J call TRBJ2-5, with D possibly matching TRBD1 (6 bases). The CDR3 length is 16 residues. Germline V CDR1 and CDR2: SGDLS, YYNGEE. Trimming took off 8 bases at V and 0 bases at J, with 20 bases between the two ends. The CDR3 reads CASSTLTNRDQETQYF. CDR3 coding DNA: TGTGCCAGTTCCACCCTTACGAACAGGGACCAAGAGACCCAGTACTTC.

This rearrangement joins TRBV19 to TRBJ1-2, with a tentative D call TRBD1 (5 bases). The CDR3 runs 13 residues. Germline-derived CDR1 and CDR2 are LNHDA and SQIVND (reference sequence). V lost 2 bases to trimming and J lost 4 bases, with 8 bases between them. The CDR3 protein is CASSINRIYGYTF. The CDR3 coding sequence is TGTGCCAGTAGTATAAACAGGATCTATGGCTACACCTTC.

The genes are TRBV5-5 and TRBJ1-5; D not certain. The CDR3 is 14 residues long. Germline assignment: CDR1 SGHKS and CDR2 YYEKEE (reference sequence). Trimming pared 0 bases from V and 3 bases from J, leaving 7 bases between. The CDR3 DNA reads as TGTGCCAGCAGCTTGGGGCGGCTCAATCAGCCCCAGCATTTT. Translating gives CASSLGRLNQPQHF.

This rearrangement joins TRBV7-9 to TRBJ1-4, with D uncertain. The CDR3 is 15 amino acids. Trimming removed 3 bases at V and 0 bases at J, with 8 bases between. Germline V gene sequence: CDR1 SEHNR, CDR2 FQNEAQ (reference sequence). The CDR3 DNA reads TGTGCCAGCAGCTTCCCGAGTTCAACTAATGAAAAACTGTTTTTT. Its translation: CASSFPSSTNEKLFF. Drawing the rest from reference TRBV7-9 and TRBJ1-4, the complete variable domain is DTGVSQNPRHKITKRGQNVTFRCDPISEHNRLYWYRQTLGQGPEFLTYFQNEAQLEKSRLLSDRFSAERPKGSFSTLEIQRTEQGDSAMYLCASSFPSSTNEKLFFGSGTQLSVL.

CDR3 in DNA: TGTGCCAGTAGTATAGGGGGTTACAGCACAGATACGCAGTATTTT. Amino acid sequence: CASSIGGYSTDTQYF. The V gene is TRBV19, the J gene TRBJ2-3, with D unclear. The length of the CDR3 is 15 residues. Germline V lookup: CDR1 LNHDA, CDR2 SQIVND (reference sequence). Trimming shortened V by 1 base and J by 0 bases, and 8 bases separated the two germline ends.

The chain couples TRBV27 to TRBJ2-2; TRBD2 is a possible D gene (6 bases). The CDR3 is 13 residues long. CDR1 MNHEY and CDR2 SMNVEV come from the germline V gene (reference sequence). The ends were cut back, 7 bases at V and 7 bases at J, with 13 bases in the middle. The CDR3 coding sequence is TGTGCCAGCACTACTAGCTTGATCGGGGAGCTGTTTTTT. It specifies CASTTSLIGELFF.